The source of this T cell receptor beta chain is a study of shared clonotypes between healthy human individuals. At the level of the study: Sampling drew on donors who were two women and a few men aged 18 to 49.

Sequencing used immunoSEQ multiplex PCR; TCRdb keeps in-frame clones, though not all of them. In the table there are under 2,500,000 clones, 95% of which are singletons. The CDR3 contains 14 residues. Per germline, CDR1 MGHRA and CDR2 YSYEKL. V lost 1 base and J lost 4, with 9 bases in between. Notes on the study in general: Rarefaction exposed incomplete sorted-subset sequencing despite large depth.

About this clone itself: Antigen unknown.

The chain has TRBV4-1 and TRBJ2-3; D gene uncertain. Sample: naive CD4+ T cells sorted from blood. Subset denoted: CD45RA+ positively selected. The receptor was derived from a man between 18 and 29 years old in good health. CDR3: CASSQVGRADTQYF. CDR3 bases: TGCGCCAGCAGCCAAGTTGGTCGAGCAGATACGCAGTATTTT.